This T cell receptor beta chain was documented in a study of blood T cell repertoires in COVID-19. Across the whole study: From the United States, Italy and Spain came samples of acute and convalescent COVID-19. PBMCs, B-cell-depleted T cells, or T cells provided the cDNA or gDNA that made up the material.

The CDR3 totals 16 residues. The germline V gene has CDR1 SGHNT and CDR2 YYREEE (reference sequence). The V end was cut by 0 bases, the J end by 0 bases, with 10 bases between. As originally analysed: Reference gene primer amplification gave estimated nucleated cell counts. Sequencing used immunoSEQ multiplex PCR; TCRdb keeps in-frame clones, though not all of them. From that table come the V and J calls and clone size; the DNA was used to work out D and trimming. The data contain 70,000 to 100,000 clones, about 90% of them seen just once; the ten biggest clones take up roughly 8.3%. Sample: peripheral blood. This TCR was recovered from a woman in her 70s with acute or convalescent COVID-19. The chain links TRBV5-4 to TRBJ1-3; D uncertain. In DNA, the CDR3 is TGTGCCAGCAGCTTGGATGCGGGGATCTCTGGAAACACCATATATTTT. The encoded protein is CASSLDAGISGNTIYF.